These T cell receptor beta chains were read from a single sample in a study of T-cell reconstitution after alpha-beta-depleted transplantation in children. Using its own MiXCR run on the PCR reads, TCRdb lists one record per CDR3 protein. This table holds about 980,000 distinct CDR3 sequences, less than 30% found once. Sequences were derived from PBMCs, mostly from graft donor cells, sampled 360 days after TCRalphabeta/CD19-depleted stem cell transplant. The receptors come from a boy in the first two years of life who had a stem cell transplant for SCID, so the T cells may come from the graft donor. Both conserved end residues are part of each CDR3. D genes are given only for firm matches. The size entry is marked missing in some rows and otherwise reads once, few, many or a size class.

V: TRBV20-1
J: TRBJ1-2
D: -
size: -
DNA: TGCAGTGCTACACTCCAGGGGAATAACTATGGCTACACCTTC
CDR3: CSATLQGNNYGYTF

V: TRBV12-3/TRBV12-4
J: TRBJ2-5
D: TRBD1
size: few
DNA: TGTGCCAGCAGCTTGACCGGGACAGGGAGAGAGACCCAGTACTTC
CDR3: CASSLTGTGRETQYF

V: TRBV13
J: TRBJ2-1
D: -
size: few
DNA: TGTGCCAGCAGCTTAGGCCTGGGGGGGACAAATGAGCAGTTCTTC
CDR3: CASSLGLGGTNEQFF

V: TRBV20-1
J: TRBJ1-2
D: TRBD1
size: few
DNA: TGCAGTGCTGTGACAGGGGGCTCTAATGGCTACACCTTC
CDR3: CSAVTGGSNGYTF

V: TRBV2
J: TRBJ2-7
D: TRBD1
size: -
DNA: TGTGCCAGCAGAGCCGGGACAGGGGGCGTGAGATACGAGCAGTACTTC
CDR3: CASRAGTGGVRYEQYF

V: TRBV29-1
J: TRBJ1-1
D: -
size: -
DNA: TGCAGCGTCCAAGGGGGGGCGCGATCTGAAGCTTTCTTT
CDR3: CSVQGGARSEAFF

V: TRBV7-2
J: TRBJ2-1
D: -
size: -
DNA: TGTGCCAGCAGCTTAGATGGGGGGGGGCTAGATGAGCAGTTCTTC
CDR3: CASSLDGGGLDEQFF

V: TRBV27
J: TRBJ2-5
D: TRBD1
size: -
DNA: TGTGCCAGCAGTTTGGCCCCCGGACAGGGGGCTGGAGAGACCCAGTACTTC
CDR3: CASSLAPGQGAGETQYF

V: TRBV6-5
J: TRBJ1-4
D: -
size: -
DNA: TGTGCCAGCAGTTACCGCACTGCAACTAATGAAAAACTGTTTTTT
CDR3: CASSYRTATNEKLFF

V: TRBV6-5
J: TRBJ1-1
D: -
size: once
DNA: TGTGCCAGCAGTTCCGATGACGGGGGGGAAGAAGCTTTCTTT
CDR3: CASSSDDGGEEAFF

V: TRBV29-1
J: TRBJ2-7
D: -
size: -
DNA: TGCAGCGCCCAACGAGGGGTACCCAACTACGAGCAGTACTTC
CDR3: CSAQRGVPNYEQYF

V: TRBV20-1
J: TRBJ1-1
D: -
size: few
DNA: TGCAGTGCTATCGGGGGTGAGAACACTGAAGCTTTCTTT
CDR3: CSAIGGENTEAFF

V: TRBV5-6
J: TRBJ2-7
D: -
size: -
DNA: TGTGCCAGCAGCTTGGGCGGATCCCTGATGGCCTACTACTACGAGCAGTACTTC
CDR3: CASSLGGSLMAYYYEQYF

V: TRBV4-2
J: TRBJ2-3
D: TRBD2
size: few
DNA: TGTGCCAGCAGCCAACTCGGACTAGCGGGTGGACCCACAGATACGCAGTATTTT
CDR3: CASSQLGLAGGPTDTQYF

V: TRBV12-3/TRBV12-4
J: TRBJ2-3
D: -
size: -
DNA: TGTGCCAGCAGTTTAAATGGGGTGGCGGGTAGCACAGATACGCAGTATTTT
CDR3: CASSLNGVAGSTDTQYF

V: TRBV7-9
J: TRBJ2-1
D: TRBD2
size: -
DNA: TGTGCCAGCAGCTCGCGGGGGGGACTCAATGAGCAGTTCTTC
CDR3: CASSSRGGLNEQFF

V: TRBV18
J: TRBJ2-7
D: TRBD1
size: -
DNA: TGTGCCAGCTCACCTCAAGGGACAGCCTCCTACGAGCAGTACTTC
CDR3: CASSPQGTASYEQYF

V: TRBV6-5
J: TRBJ1-1
D: -
size: few
DNA: TGTGCCAGCAGTTACTTAAGGGGGACTGAAGCTTTCTTT
CDR3: CASSYLRGTEAFF

V: TRBV4-3
J: TRBJ2-3
D: -
size: -
DNA: TGCGCCAGCAGCCAAGATTTGGTCTATACCACAGATACGCAGTATTTT
CDR3: CASSQDLVYTTDTQYF

V: TRBV2
J: TRBJ2-3
D: -
size: -
DNA: TGTGCCAGCACACGGGACTCCCGTACAGATACGCAGTATTTT
CDR3: CASTRDSRTDTQYF

V: TRBV12-3/TRBV12-4
J: TRBJ2-1
D: -
size: few
DNA: TGTGCCAGCAGTTTAGTGATAGGGGAGTACAATGAGCAGTTCTTC
CDR3: CASSLVIGEYNEQFF

V: TRBV7-9
J: TRBJ1-2
D: -
size: -
DNA: TGTGCCAGCAGCTTAGAAGTGGTCTATGGCTACACCTTC
CDR3: CASSLEVVYGYTF

V: TRBV5-5
J: TRBJ2-1
D: TRBD1
size: -
DNA: TGTGCCAGCAGCTTGGGCCCGGACAGGGCGACCTTCAATGAGCAGTTCTTC
CDR3: CASSLGPDRATFNEQFF

V: TRBV7-8
J: TRBJ2-1
D: -
size: -
DNA: TGTGCCAGCAGCCTGGAGCCGGGGACAACCTACAATGAGCAGTTCTTC
CDR3: CASSLEPGTTYNEQFF

V: TRBV7-8
J: TRBJ2-5
D: -
size: -
DNA: TGTGCCAGCAGCCCGACGGGACTGAGCCAAGAGACCCAGTACTTC
CDR3: CASSPTGLSQETQYF

V: TRBV27
J: TRBJ2-3
D: TRBD2
size: -
DNA: TGTGCCAGCAGTTTTAGTAGCGGGGACCGCACAGATACGCAGTATTTT
CDR3: CASSFSSGDRTDTQYF

V: TRBV18
J: TRBJ2-5
D: -
size: -
DNA: TGTGCCAGCTCACCCCCAGGGATCCAAGAGACCCAGTACTTC
CDR3: CASSPPGIQETQYF

V: TRBV15
J: TRBJ2-3
D: TRBD2
size: many
DNA: TGTGCCACCAGCACCCGGACTAGCGGGGGAGGAGATACGCAGTATTTT
CDR3: CATSTRTSGGGDTQYF

V: TRBV27
J: TRBJ2-1
D: TRBD1
size: few
DNA: TGTGCCAGCAGTTTACCGGACAGGGTCGGAAATGAGCAGTTCTTC
CDR3: CASSLPDRVGNEQFF

V: TRBV10-3
J: TRBJ2-1
D: -
size: -
DNA: TGTGCCATCAGTGAGTCCTTTCCTTGGGGGCCCTTCAATGAGCAGTTCTTC
CDR3: CAISESFPWGPFNEQFF

V: TRBV20-1
J: TRBJ1-4
D: -
size: few
DNA: TGCAGTGCAGCAGGGGAAATGGTCGAAAAACTGTTTTTT
CDR3: CSAAGEMVEKLFF

V: TRBV3-1
J: TRBJ2-3
D: -
size: -
DNA: TGTGCCAGCAGCCAAGTTCGGACAGAGAGCACAGATACGCAGTATTTT
CDR3: CASSQVRTESTDTQYF

V: TRBV6-2/TRBV6-3
J: TRBJ2-1
D: -
size: -
DNA: TGTGCCAGCAGTTATACGGGTCCCCCTTACAATGAGCAGTTCTTC
CDR3: CASSYTGPPYNEQFF

V: TRBV3-1
J: TRBJ2-1
D: TRBD2
size: -
DNA: TGTGCCACCACCCCAAAGACTAGCGGGATAAGCTCCTACAATGAGCAGTTCTTC
CDR3: CATTPKTSGISSYNEQFF

V: TRBV9
J: TRBJ2-1
D: TRBD2
size: few
DNA: TGTGCCAGCAGCGTCCTCGCCGGGACGGGGGGGTTTAATGAGCAGTTCTTC
CDR3: CASSVLAGTGGFNEQFF

V: TRBV27
J: TRBJ2-2
D: -
size: few
DNA: TGTGCCAGCAGAGACAACGGCCCCACCGGGGAGCTGTTTTTT
CDR3: CASRDNGPTGELFF

V: TRBV9
J: TRBJ2-2
D: TRBD1
size: -
DNA: TGTGCCAGCAGCGAAGACAGGGTTCTCACCGGGGAGCTGTTTTTT
CDR3: CASSEDRVLTGELFF

V: TRBV5-1
J: TRBJ1-5
D: -
size: once
DNA: TGCGCCAGCAGCTTATCGGCGGGGGATCAGCCCCAGCATTTT
CDR3: CASSLSAGDQPQHF

V: TRBV5-1
J: TRBJ2-2
D: TRBD1
size: -
DNA: TGCGCCAGCGCCGGGACAGGACTTAACACCGGGGAGCTGTTTTTT
CDR3: CASAGTGLNTGELFF

V: TRBV10-2
J: TRBJ2-2
D: -
size: few
DNA: TGCGCCAGCAGTGGATCGGCCGGGGAGCTGTTTTTT
CDR3: CASSGSAGELFF

V: TRBV20-1
J: TRBJ2-7
D: -
size: -
DNA: TGCAGTGCCCAACTGGACCAAACCTCCGAGCAGTACTTC
CDR3: CSAQLDQTSEQYF

V: TRBV6-4
J: TRBJ1-1
D: TRBD1
size: -
DNA: TGTGCCAGCCGACCTTGGACAGGGGCCACTATCCAAAGGGGACCACGTATGAACACTGAAGCTTTCTTT
CDR3: CASRPWTGATIQRGPRMNTEAFF

V: TRBV5-1
J: TRBJ1-1
D: -
size: few
DNA: TGCGCCAGCAGCTTCGGAGATTTTAACACTGAAGCTTTCTTT
CDR3: CASSFGDFNTEAFF

V: TRBV20-1
J: TRBJ1-1
D: -
size: few
DNA: TGCAGTGTCCCCCTCCAGGTTAACACTGAAGCTTTCTTT
CDR3: CSVPLQVNTEAFF

V: TRBV12-3/TRBV12-4
J: TRBJ2-5
D: -
size: -
DNA: TGTGCCAGCAGACTGGGGAACGCGGGAGAGACCCAGTACTTC
CDR3: CASRLGNAGETQYF

V: TRBV5-1
J: TRBJ2-3
D: TRBD1
size: -
DNA: TGCGCCAGCAGCCCCTTTCCTACAGGGGCCAGCACAGATACGCAGTATTTT
CDR3: CASSPFPTGASTDTQYF

V: TRBV4-1
J: TRBJ2-7
D: TRBD1
size: -
DNA: TGCGCCAGCAGCCAAGAGAGACCAGGGGGCGAGCAGTACTTC
CDR3: CASSQERPGGEQYF

V: TRBV12-3/TRBV12-4
J: TRBJ2-3
D: -
size: few
DNA: TGTGCCAGCAGTTTGAGCCTTAAGGGGAATACGCAGTATTTT
CDR3: CASSLSLKGNTQYF

V: TRBV3-1
J: TRBJ2-3
D: TRBD2
size: once
DNA: TGTGCCAGCAGCCATCCGGGACTAGCGGGGAATACGCAGTATTTT
CDR3: CASSHPGLAGNTQYF

V: TRBV20-1
J: TRBJ2-5
D: -
size: -
DNA: TGCAGTGCTAGTCCGGCAGGGTGGTTCCAAGAGACCCAGTACTTC
CDR3: CSASPAGWFQETQYF

V: TRBV24-1
J: TRBJ2-7
D: -
size: -
DNA: TGTGCCACCAGTGATTTTCGGCCCGATTACTCCTACGAGCAGTACTTC
CDR3: CATSDFRPDYSYEQYF

V: TRBV29-1
J: TRBJ2-1
D: -
size: few
DNA: TGCAGCGTTGACAGGCCTACCAGCTCCTACAATGAGCAGTTCTTC
CDR3: CSVDRPTSSYNEQFF

V: TRBV11-2
J: TRBJ2-5
D: -
size: -
DNA: TGTGCCAGCCGTTTGGGGGTCCAAGAGACCCAGTACTTC
CDR3: CASRLGVQETQYF

V: TRBV20-1
J: TRBJ2-1
D: TRBD1
size: few
DNA: TGCAGTGCTAGAGGCCCAGGGGGCCACAATGAGCAGTTCTTC
CDR3: CSARGPGGHNEQFF